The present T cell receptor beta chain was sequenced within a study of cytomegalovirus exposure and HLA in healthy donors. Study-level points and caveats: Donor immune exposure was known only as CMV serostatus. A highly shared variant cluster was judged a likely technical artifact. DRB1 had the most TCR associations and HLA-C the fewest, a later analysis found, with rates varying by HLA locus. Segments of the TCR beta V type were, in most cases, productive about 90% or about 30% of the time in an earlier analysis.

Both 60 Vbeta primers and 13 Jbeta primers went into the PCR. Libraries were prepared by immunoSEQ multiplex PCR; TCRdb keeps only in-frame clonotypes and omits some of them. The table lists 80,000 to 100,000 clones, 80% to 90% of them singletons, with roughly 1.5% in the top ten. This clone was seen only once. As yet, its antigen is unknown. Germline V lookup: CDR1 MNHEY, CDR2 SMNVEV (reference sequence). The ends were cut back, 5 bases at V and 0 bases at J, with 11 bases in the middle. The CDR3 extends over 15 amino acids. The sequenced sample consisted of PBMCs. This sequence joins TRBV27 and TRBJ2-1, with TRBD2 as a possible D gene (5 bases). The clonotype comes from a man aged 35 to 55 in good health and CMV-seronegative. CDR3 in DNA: TGTGCCAGCAGTCCGAGGGTCAGCTCCTACAATGAGCAGTTCTTC. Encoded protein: CASSPRVSSYNEQFF.